The clone carrying this T cell receptor (beta chain) was observed at least ten times. Its antigen is currently unknown. A unique molecular identifier was attached to every TCR cDNA molecule. TCRdb reprocessed the 5' RACE reads via MiXCR and lists one record per CDR3 protein. The sample includes roughly 48,000 distinct CDR3 sequences, about 11% seen only once; the top ten take roughly 40%. Time point described: sample taken at primary tumor resection. Tumor, nontumor lung or frozen PBMC supplied whole RNA that was sequenced unsorted. The data derive from a study of spatial heterogeneity in lung cancer. Study summary: More beta-chain than alpha-chain sequences were consistently detected. TCR and UMI combinations that were unique each appeared, on average, more than ten times in raw reads. The study's findings and limits: More often at tumor resection than at routine follow-up, ubiquitous expanded tumor TCRs were detected in the blood.

Trimming removed 6 bases from V and 6 bases from J, with 10 bases in between. CDR1 and CDR2 (germline): DFQATT, SNEGSKA (reference sequence). The length of the CDR3 is 11 residues. The input for sequencing was PBMCs, taken at surgery. The rearrangement uses TRBV20-1 and TRBJ2-3; the D gene could be TRBD1 or TRBD2 (5 bases each). This TCR came from a female donor with early-stage non-small cell lung cancer. CDR3 loop: CSAGTQDTQYF. CDR3 nucleotide sequence: TGCAGTGCAGGGACCCAGGATACGCAGTATTTT.